The clone carrying this T cell receptor beta chain was recorded many times. These data belong to a study of T cells of healthy individuals. TCRdb re-analysed the 5' RACE reads in MiXCR, keeping a single row per CDR3 protein. The repertoire holds about 41,000 distinct CDR3 sequences, with 3.5% to 5.5% as singletons. The TCR sequence derives from a human donor in good health.

The CDR3 DNA follows: TGTGCCAGCAGCCTAGGTCCGGGGGTCACAGATACGCAGTATTTT. As protein: CASSLGPGVTDTQYF. This chain uses TRBV7-2 with TRBJ2-3, with a tentative D call TRBD2 (6 bases). The V and J ends lost 5 bases and 2 bases respectively, with 14 bases between them. The germline CDR1 and CDR2 sequences are SGHTA and FQGNSA. The CDR3 sequence is 15 residues long.